This TCR beta chain is from a study of cytomegalovirus exposure and HLA in healthy donors. Primers included in the PCR were 60 Vbeta and 13 Jbeta primers. TCRdb keeps only in-frame clones here, not all; method: immunoSEQ multiplex PCR. Of about 190,000 clones listed, about 81% are singletons. V lost 3 bases and J lost 5, with 5 bases in between. Per the germline V gene, CDR1 is SEHNR and CDR2 is FQNEAQ (reference sequence). The CDR3 consists of 12 residues. This chain joins TRBV7-9 and TRBJ2-1; D is undetermined. This clonotype was sampled from a man between 18 and 29 years old in good health and CMV-seronegative. The sequencing sample was made of PBMCs. The CDR3 DNA follows: TGTGCCAGCAGCTTGTCCGACAATGAGCAGTTCTTC. Its translation is CASSLSDNEQFF. The complete variable domain, with remaining parts taken from reference TRBV7-9 and TRBJ2-1, reads DTGVSQNPRHKITKRGQNVTFRCDPISEHNRLYWYRQTLGQGPEFLTYFQNEAQLEKSRLLSDRFSAERPKGSFSTLEIQRTEQGDSAMYLCASSLSDNEQFFGPGTRLTVL.